The entry below describes one TCR beta chain. The antigen is unknown. The data are from a study of T cells in Graves' hyperthyroidism and ophthalmopathy. For the diagnoses, clinical symptoms, serum thyroxine and TRAb, thyroid ultrasound and orbital computed tomography were used. The study's findings and limits: Researchers found most expanded thyroid clonotypes above 0.001 in blood as well. Ophthalmopathy, as predicted by the model, came a median 6.5 months after the prediction.

RNA transcripts gave rise to amplified TCR beta CDR3 regions. Initially, a first-round RT-PCR of the TCR CDR3 employed the HTBI primer set. In TCRdb, the multiplex PCR reads were re-called with MiXCR into one record per CDR3 protein. Here the sample spans a few hundred thousand distinct CDR3 sequences, about 14% being singletons. CDR3 length: 11 residues. The germline CDR1 and CDR2 sequences are GTSNPN and SVGIG (reference sequence). V lost 3 bases and J lost 6, with 7 bases in between. The origin of this receptor is a woman in her twenties or thirties with Graves' hyperthyroidism that later progressed to Graves' ophthalmopathy. Sequencing was done on a sample of blood. This chain connects TRBV30 to TRBJ2-3; maybe TRBD2 (5 bases). The CDR3 region is CAWRSGDTQYF. CDR3 nucleotide sequence: TGTGCCTGGAGGTCGGGGGATACGCAGTATTTT.